This T cell receptor beta chain was recorded in a study of graft-versus-host responses after intestinal transplantation. Remarks on this clone: Its antigen remains unknown.

Repertoires were generated with immunoSEQ multiplex PCR, while TCRdb's copy carries only in-frame clones and drops some. The repertoire consists of approximately 49,000 clones, with 90% to 95% occurring once and the leading ten covering under 0.25%. Sequenced here: unstimulated CD8+ T cells sorted from spleen or lymph node cells, sampled before transplant. This receptor was taken from a human donor who was the organ donor for an intestinal transplant.

The CDR3 nucleotides read TGCGCCAGCAGCCGAGGGATGGGGTACACCGGGGAGCTGTTTTTT. Amino acids: CASSRGMGYTGELFF. The J gene is TRBJ2-2, the V gene TRBV4-3, with TRBD2 as a possible D gene (5 bases). The length of the CDR3 is 15 residues. CDR1 and CDR2 (germline): LGHNA, YSLEER. With 4 bases removed from V and 3 bases from J, the gap between germline ends came to 12 bases.